This TCR beta chain is drawn from a study of naive and memory T cell subsets. An equimolar mix of two oligonucleotides served as the beta constant-region primer for TRBC1 and TRBC2. TCRdb called the UMI-ligation and nested PCR reads again in MiXCR, with one record for every CDR3 protein. The table shows 77,000 or so distinct CDR3 sequences, with around 12% occurring only once. Broader study findings: In naive cells, over 85% of TCR sequences were seen only once. Activation and differentiation may alter RNA-based TCR counts.

The CDR3 runs 13 residues. Trimming stripped 8 bases from V and 2 bases from J, with 13 bases between. Germline CDR1 reads SGHVS; CDR2 reads FQNEAQ. After CD4 positive bead selection, the CD4-negative fraction gave CD8 T cells. In this sample, this clonotype is medium-sized. Its cognate antigen is unknown. The chain recombines TRBV7-8 with TRBJ2-7, with TRBD2 as a possible D gene (7 bases). This receptor was obtained from a human donor in good health. Sequenced sample: central memory CD4+ T cells from blood. This CDR3 reads CASRGAGPYEQYF. DNA of the CDR3: TGTGCCAGCCGGGGGGCCGGCCCCTACGAGCAGTACTTC.